A selection of T cell receptor beta chains follows, all from one sample in a study of vaccination effects on CD4 cells after COVID-19. No antigen has been identified for these receptors. Generated by immunoSEQ multiplex PCR, the TCRdb table keeps only in-frame clones and is missing some. This table has tens of thousands of clones, 72% appearing once. The source was CD4+ T cells from PBMCs cultured without peptide, collected before COVID-19 vaccination. These receptors originate from a human donor who had a prior SARS-CoV-2 infection. Each CDR3 is given with its conserved first and last residue. The D gene is left open where the match is weak. Not all rows give a size; the values are once, few, many and, for expanded clones, a class.

D gene	J gene	clone size	V gene	CDR3 protein	CDR3 DNA
TRBD2	TRBJ2-1	once	TRBV27	CASSLGLAGAYEQFF	TGTGCCAGCAGTCTGGGACTAGCGGGAGCGTATGAGCAGTTCTTC
-	TRBJ1-2	-	TRBV10-3	CAIRGYEDNGYTF	TGTGCCATCAGGGGGTACGAGGATAACGGCTACACCTTC
-	TRBJ1-2	-	TRBV5-1	CASSPVSGSGNYGYTF	TGCGCCAGCAGCCCAGTCTCGGGAAGCGGGAACTATGGCTACACCTTC
-	TRBJ2-3	-	TRBV19	CASSRSRDILNSDTQYF	TGTGCCAGTAGTAGATCCCGGGACATCCTAAACAGCGATACGCAGTATTTT
-	TRBJ2-3	-	TRBV6-1	CASSEPGDTDTQYF	TGTGCCAGCAGTGAACCGGGGGACACAGATACGCAGTATTTT
TRBD1	TRBJ2-5	-	TRBV30	CAWSVGTGLQETQYF	TGTGCCTGGAGTGTAGGGACAGGGCTGCAAGAGACCCAGTACTTC
-	TRBJ2-3	-	TRBV24-1	CATRGRTPTDTQYF	TGTGCCACCAGGGGCCGGACCCCCACAGATACGCAGTATTTT
-	TRBJ2-1	-	TRBV9	CASSVGGEREQFF	TGTGCCAGCAGCGTAGGAGGGGAGAGGGAGCAGTTCTTC
-	TRBJ1-5	-	TRBV9	CASSVASRPRTFSRSNQPQHF	TGTGCCAGCAGCGTCGCATCCCGACCTCGAACGTTTAGTAGAAGCAATCAGCCCCAGCATTTT
-	TRBJ1-2	-	TRBV19	CASRTLFVPGTNYGYTF	TGTGCCAGTAGAACCCTGTTCGTTCCAGGTACTAACTATGGCTACACCTTC
-	TRBJ1-1	-	TRBV3-1/TRBV3-2	CASSLKGSAFF	TGTGCCAGCAGCCTTAAAGGTTCAGCTTTCTTT
-	TRBJ1-1	-	TRBV19	CASTLLLGTTEAFF	TGTGCCAGTACTCTTCTTTTGGGTACCACTGAAGCTTTCTTT
TRBD1	TRBJ1-1	few	TRBV3-1/TRBV3-2	CASSQEGGITEAFF	TGTGCCAGCAGCCAAGAAGGGGGCATCACTGAAGCTTTCTTT
TRBD2	TRBJ2-2	few	TRBV28	CASSLWGEGHPGELFF	TGTGCCAGCAGCCTATGGGGGGAGGGCCATCCCGGGGAGCTGTTTTTT
TRBD2	TRBJ2-7	-	TRBV6-4	CASSVASGRQQYF	TGTGCCAGCAGTGTGGCTAGCGGGAGACAGCAGTACTTC
TRBD2	TRBJ2-5	-	TRBV5-1	CASSLGLAGEGETQYF	TGCGCCAGCAGCTTGGGACTAGCGGGAGAGGGAGAGACCCAGTACTTC
-	TRBJ1-2	few	TRBV7-9	CASSLGGGLNYGYTF	TGTGCCAGCAGCTTAGGGGGGGGCCTTAACTATGGCTACACCTTC
TRBD1	TRBJ1-4	once	TRBV25-1	CASSPQGQGPNEKLFF	TGTGCCAGCAGTCCCCAAGGACAGGGTCCTAATGAAAAACTGTTTTTT
TRBD1	TRBJ1-1	-	TRBV7-2	CASSFDRVAEAFF	TGTGCCAGCAGCTTCGACAGGGTAGCTGAAGCTTTCTTT
TRBD2	TRBJ2-3	-	TRBV5-1	CASSASGAYTDTQYF	TGCGCCAGCAGCGCCAGCGGGGCTTATACAGATACGCAGTATTTT
-	TRBJ1-1	-	TRBV25-1	CASSVSGQRNTEAFF	TGTGCCAGCAGTGTATCTGGACAGAGAAACACTGAAGCTTTCTTT
-	TRBJ2-2	once	TRBV30	CAWSVLRQTGELFF	TGTGCCTGGAGTGTACTGCGACAAACCGGGGAGCTGTTTTTT
TRBD2	TRBJ2-7	-	TRBV2	CASSVRGTSGPYEQYF	TGTGCCAGCAGTGTGAGGGGGACTAGCGGCCCCTACGAGCAGTACTTC
-	TRBJ1-6	-	TRBV6-5	CASTQGWGISPLHF	TGTGCCAGCACGCAGGGATGGGGTATTTCACCCCTCCACTTT
-	TRBJ1-5	once	TRBV15	CATSDEIVNQPQHF	TGTGCCACCAGCGACGAGATAGTCAATCAGCCCCAGCATTTT
TRBD2	TRBJ2-2	-	TRBV7-6	CASSFGLAGARGELFF	TGTGCCAGCAGCTTCGGACTAGCGGGAGCCCGGGGGGAGCTGTTTTTT
-	TRBJ2-7	-	TRBV5-1	CASSLGGQGYEQYF	TGCGCCAGCAGCTTGGGAGGGCAGGGTTACGAGCAGTACTTC
-	TRBJ2-5	-	TRBV11-3	CASSLGETQYF	TGTGCCAGCAGCCTGGGGGAGACCCAGTACTTC
-	TRBJ2-7	-	TRBV5-1	CASSFSQPSYEQYF	TGCGCCAGCAGCTTCTCACAGCCCTCCTACGAGCAGTACTTC
TRBD2	TRBJ2-7	-	TRBV6-6	CASSRPGLEYEQYF	TGTGCCAGCAGCCGTCCGGGACTAGAGTACGAGCAGTACTTC
-	TRBJ1-5	-	TRBV27	CASSLKGELPQHF	TGTGCCAGCAGTTTAAAAGGGGAGTTACCCCAGCATTTT
TRBD2	TRBJ2-1	once	TRBV27	CASSSILAGGYNEQFF	TGTGCCAGCAGTTCGATACTAGCGGGAGGATACAATGAGCAGTTCTTC
-	TRBJ2-7	-	TRBV19	CASSMEVYGKQYF	TGTGCCAGTAGTATGGAAGTCTACGGGAAGCAGTACTTC
TRBD2	TRBJ2-1	-	TRBV11-3	CASSPGPLAGAFF	TGTGCCAGCAGCCCAGGACCCCTAGCGGGAGCGTTCTTC
TRBD2	TRBJ2-3	-	TRBV5-6	CASSPRTSGGWGSTDTQYF	TGTGCCAGCAGCCCAAGAACTAGCGGGGGCTGGGGTAGCACAGATACGCAGTATTTT
-	TRBJ2-7	-	TRBV5-1	CASSLPPSGQYF	TGCGCCAGCAGCTTGCCACCGTCGGGGCAGTACTTC
TRBD1	TRBJ1-1	once	TRBV9	CASSVRQGARDTEAFF	TGTGCCAGCAGCGTAAGACAGGGGGCCCGGGACACTGAAGCTTTCTTT
-	TRBJ2-3	-	TRBV5-1	CASSLDSGLGTDTQYF	TGCGCCAGCAGCTTGGACTCAGGGTTGGGCACAGATACGCAGTATTTT
TRBD1	TRBJ2-3	-	TRBV6-2/TRBV6-3	CASSHRDRGLYTDTQYF	TGTGCCAGCAGTCACCGGGACAGGGGGCTGTACACAGATACGCAGTATTTT
-	TRBJ2-1	once	TRBV7-3	CASSLTAYNEQFF	TGTGCCAGCAGCTTAACCGCCTACAATGAGCAGTTCTTC
-	TRBJ2-3	once	TRBV7-3	CASSLNGGPNRDTQYF	TGTGCCAGCAGCTTAAATGGGGGCCCGAATAGGGATACGCAGTATTTT
-	TRBJ2-2	-	TRBV6-5	CASSLGSSNTGELFF	TGTGCCAGCAGTTTGGGATCTTCGAACACCGGGGAGCTGTTTTTT
-	TRBJ2-7	-	TRBV4-2	CASSQQVEQYF	TGTGCCAGCAGCCAACAGGTGGAGCAGTACTTC
-	TRBJ1-6	-	TRBV6-1	CASSELGGSSYNSPLHF	TGTGCCAGCAGTGAACTAGGTGGGAGCTCCTATAATTCACCCCTCCACTTT
TRBD2	TRBJ2-5	-	TRBV14	CASSTRGFGETQYF	TGTGCCAGCAGCACGCGGGGGTTCGGAGAGACCCAGTACTTC